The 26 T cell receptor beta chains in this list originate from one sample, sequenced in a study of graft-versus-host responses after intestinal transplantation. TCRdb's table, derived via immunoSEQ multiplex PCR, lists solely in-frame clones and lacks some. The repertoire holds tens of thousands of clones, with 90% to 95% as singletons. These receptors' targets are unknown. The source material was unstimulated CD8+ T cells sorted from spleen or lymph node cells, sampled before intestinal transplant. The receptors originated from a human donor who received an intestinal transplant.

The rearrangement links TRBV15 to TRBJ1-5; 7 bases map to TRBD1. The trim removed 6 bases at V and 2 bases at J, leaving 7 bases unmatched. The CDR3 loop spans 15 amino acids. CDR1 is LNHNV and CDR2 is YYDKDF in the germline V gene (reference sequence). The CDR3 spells CATRDTGAGNQPQHF. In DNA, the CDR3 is TGTGCCACCAGAGACACAGGGGCTGGCAATCAGCCCCAGCATTTT.

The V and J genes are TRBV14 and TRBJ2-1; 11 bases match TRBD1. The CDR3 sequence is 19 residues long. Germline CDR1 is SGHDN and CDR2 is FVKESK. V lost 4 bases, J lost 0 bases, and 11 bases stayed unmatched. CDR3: CASSPLRTGGFYSYNEQFF. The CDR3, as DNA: TGTGCCAGCAGCCCTCTGAGGACAGGGGGCTTTTACTCCTACAATGAGCAGTTCTTC.

This CDR3 is CASSLASPGREKLFF. In DNA, the CDR3 is TGCGCCAGCAGCTTGGCCTCCCCTGGGCGCGAAAAACTGTTTTTT. This rearrangement joins TRBV5-1 to TRBJ1-4; the D is unclear. The V gene's germline CDR1 is SGHRS and CDR2 YFSETQ. This CDR3 region has 15 residues. V lost 0 bases and J 8 bases, leaving 14 bases between the germline ends.

The CDR3 loop is CASSGGFTGYEQYF. As DNA, the CDR3 is TGTGCCAGCAGCGGAGGGTTTACAGGGTACGAGCAGTACTTC. The chain has TRBV5-6 and TRBJ2-7; D may be TRBD1 or TRBD2 (6 bases each). The germline V and J ends were trimmed by 4 bases and 4 bases, with 15 bases remaining between them. The CDR3 sequence is 14 residues long. Germline CDR1 is SGHDT and CDR2 is YYEEEE.

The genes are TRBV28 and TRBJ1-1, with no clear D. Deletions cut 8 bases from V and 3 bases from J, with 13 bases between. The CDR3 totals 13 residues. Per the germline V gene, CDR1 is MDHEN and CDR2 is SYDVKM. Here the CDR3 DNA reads TGTGCCAGCTTAGGACGGTTGGACACTGAAGCTTTCTTT. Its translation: CASLGRLDTEAFF.

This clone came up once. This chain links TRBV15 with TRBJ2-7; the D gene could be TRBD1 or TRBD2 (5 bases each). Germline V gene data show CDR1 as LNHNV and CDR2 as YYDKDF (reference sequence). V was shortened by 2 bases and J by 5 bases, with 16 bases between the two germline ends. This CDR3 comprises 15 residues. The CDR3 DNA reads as TGTGCCACCAGCAGACGGTTGGGACGGCGGGACGAGCAGTACTTC. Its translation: CATSRRLGRRDEQYF.

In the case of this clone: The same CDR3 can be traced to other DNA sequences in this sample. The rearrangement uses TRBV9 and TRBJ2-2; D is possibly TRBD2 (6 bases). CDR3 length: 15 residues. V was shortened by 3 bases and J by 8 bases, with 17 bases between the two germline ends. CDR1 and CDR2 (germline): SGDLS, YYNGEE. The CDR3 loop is CASSEPVGGPGELFF. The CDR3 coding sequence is TGTGCCAGCAGCGAGCCGGTCGGGGGTCCTGGGGAGCTGTTTTTT.

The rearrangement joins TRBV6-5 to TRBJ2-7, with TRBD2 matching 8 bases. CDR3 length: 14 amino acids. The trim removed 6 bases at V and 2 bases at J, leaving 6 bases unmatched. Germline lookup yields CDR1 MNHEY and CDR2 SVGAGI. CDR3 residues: CASSPGGDTYEQYF. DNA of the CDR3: TGTGCCAGCAGCCCCGGGGGGGACACCTACGAGCAGTACTTC.

The CDR3 DNA is TGTGCCGGAGATGGGGAGGGCCATGCAGATACGCAGTATTTT. Residues: CAGDGEGHADTQYF. The rearrangement links TRBV30 to TRBJ2-3; the match to TRBD2 covers 7 bases. The CDR3 runs to 14 residues. After removal of 8 bases from V and 4 bases from J, the junction contained 12 bases not matched to a gene. Germline lookup yields CDR1 GTSNPN and CDR2 SVGIG (reference sequence).

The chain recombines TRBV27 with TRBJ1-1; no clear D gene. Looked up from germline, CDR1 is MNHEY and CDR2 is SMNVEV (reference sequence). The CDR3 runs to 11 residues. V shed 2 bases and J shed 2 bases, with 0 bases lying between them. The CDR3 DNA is TGTGCCAGCAGTTTAAACACTGAAGCTTTCTTT. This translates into CASSLNTEAFF.

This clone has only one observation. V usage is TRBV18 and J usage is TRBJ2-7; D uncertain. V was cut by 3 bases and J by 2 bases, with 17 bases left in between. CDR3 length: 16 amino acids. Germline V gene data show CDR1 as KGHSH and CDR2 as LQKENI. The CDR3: CASSPRWRGPTYEQYF. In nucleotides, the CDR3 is TGTGCCAGCTCACCTCGTTGGAGAGGACCTACCTACGAGCAGTACTTC.

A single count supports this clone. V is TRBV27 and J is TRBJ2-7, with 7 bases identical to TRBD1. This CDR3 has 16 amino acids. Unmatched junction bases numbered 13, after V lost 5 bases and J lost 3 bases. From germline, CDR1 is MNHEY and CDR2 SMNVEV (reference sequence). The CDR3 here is CASSPFDRVVNYEQYF. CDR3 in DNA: TGTGCCAGCAGTCCCTTCGACAGGGTAGTTAACTACGAGCAGTACTTC.

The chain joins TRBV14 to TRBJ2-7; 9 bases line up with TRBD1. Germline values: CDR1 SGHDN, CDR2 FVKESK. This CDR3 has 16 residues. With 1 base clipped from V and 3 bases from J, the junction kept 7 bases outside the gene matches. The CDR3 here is CASSQGWGQGVYEQYF. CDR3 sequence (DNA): TGTGCCAGCAGCCAAGGATGGGGACAGGGAGTCTACGAGCAGTACTTC.

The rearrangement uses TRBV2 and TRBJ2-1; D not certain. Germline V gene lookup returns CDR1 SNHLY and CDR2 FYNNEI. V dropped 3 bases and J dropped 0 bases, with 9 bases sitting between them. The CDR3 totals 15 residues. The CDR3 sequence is CASSDWVSSYNEQFF. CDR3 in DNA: TGTGCCAGCAGTGATTGGGTCAGCTCCTACAATGAGCAGTTCTTC.

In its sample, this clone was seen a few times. CDR3 nucleotide sequence: TGTGCCAGCAGTGAAGGGACCTACACCGGGGAGCTGTTTTTT. Translation: CASSEGTYTGELFF. The chain carries TRBV6-1 and TRBJ2-2; no reliable D call. Trimming stripped 1 base from V and 3 bases from J, with 6 bases between. The CDR3 length is 14 residues. Looked up from germline, CDR1 is MNHNS and CDR2 is SASEGT.

CDR3 DNA: TGTGCCAGCAGTGAAACCCGATCGGATACTAAAGCTTTCTTT. Its protein product is CASSETRSDTKAFF. The chain recombines TRBV6-1 with TRBJ1-1; D is ambiguous. Trimming shortened V by 2 bases and J by 9 bases, and 16 bases separated the two germline ends. The germline gives CDR1 MNHNS, CDR2 SASEGT. The CDR3 runs to 14 residues.

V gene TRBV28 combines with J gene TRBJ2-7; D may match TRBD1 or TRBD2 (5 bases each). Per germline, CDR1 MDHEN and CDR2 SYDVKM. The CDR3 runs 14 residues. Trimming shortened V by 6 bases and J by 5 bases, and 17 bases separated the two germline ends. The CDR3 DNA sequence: TGTGCCAGCAGGGAGCCGGGACCCGTGGACGAGCAGTACTTC. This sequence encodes CASREPGPVDEQYF.

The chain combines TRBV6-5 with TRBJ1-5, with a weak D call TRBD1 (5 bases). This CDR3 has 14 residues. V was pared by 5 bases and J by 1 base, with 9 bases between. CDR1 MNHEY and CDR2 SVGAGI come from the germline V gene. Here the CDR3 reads CASSEWDSNQPQHF. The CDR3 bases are TGTGCCAGCAGTGAATGGGACAGCAATCAGCCCCAGCATTTT.

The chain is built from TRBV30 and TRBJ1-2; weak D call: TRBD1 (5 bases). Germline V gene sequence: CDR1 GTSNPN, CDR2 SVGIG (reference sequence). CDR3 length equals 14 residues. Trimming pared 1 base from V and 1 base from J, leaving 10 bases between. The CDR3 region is CAWSDGTVNYGYTF. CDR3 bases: TGTGCCTGGAGTGACGGGACGGTTAACTATGGCTACACCTTC.

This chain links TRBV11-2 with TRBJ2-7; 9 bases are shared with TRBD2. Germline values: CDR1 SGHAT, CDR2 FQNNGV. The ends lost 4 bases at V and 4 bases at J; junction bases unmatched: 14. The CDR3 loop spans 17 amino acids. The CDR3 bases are TGTGCCAGCAGCTACAGCGGGAGGCTAATAAAAGGTTACGAGCAGTACTTC. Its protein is CASSYSGRLIKGYEQYF.

The CDR3 sequence is CSVEDGHNYEQYF. The CDR3 nucleotides are TGCAGCGTTGAAGACGGACACAACTACGAGCAGTACTTC. The chain links TRBV29-1 to TRBJ2-7; D is perhaps TRBD1 (5 bases). The CDR3 has 13 residues. The V end was cut by 0 bases, the J end by 3 bases, with 9 bases between. CDR1 and CDR2 from the germline V gene are SQVTM and ANQGSEA.

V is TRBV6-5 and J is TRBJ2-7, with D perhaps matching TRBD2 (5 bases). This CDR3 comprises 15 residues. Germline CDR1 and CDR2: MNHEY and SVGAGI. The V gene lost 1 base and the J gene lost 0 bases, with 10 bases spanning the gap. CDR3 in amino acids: CASSYYGISSYEQYF. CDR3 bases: TGTGCCAGCAGTTACTACGGGATTAGCTCCTACGAGCAGTACTTC.

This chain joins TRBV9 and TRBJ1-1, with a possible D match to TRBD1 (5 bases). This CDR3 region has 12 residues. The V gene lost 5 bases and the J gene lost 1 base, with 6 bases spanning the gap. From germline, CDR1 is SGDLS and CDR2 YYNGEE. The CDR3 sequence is CASSGQNTEAFF. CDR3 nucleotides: TGTGCCAGCAGTGGACAGAACACTGAAGCTTTCTTT.

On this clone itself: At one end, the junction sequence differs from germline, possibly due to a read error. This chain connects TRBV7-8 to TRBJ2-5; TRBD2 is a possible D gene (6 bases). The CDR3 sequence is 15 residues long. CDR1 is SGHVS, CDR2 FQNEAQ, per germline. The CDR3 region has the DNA TGTGCCAGCAGCTCTCCGACTAGTTCGGGGGAGACCCAGCACTTC. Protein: CASSSPTSSGETQHF.

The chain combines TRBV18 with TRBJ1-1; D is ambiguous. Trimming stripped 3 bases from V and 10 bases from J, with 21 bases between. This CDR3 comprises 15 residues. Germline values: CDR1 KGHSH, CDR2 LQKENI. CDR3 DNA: TGTGCCAGCTCACCCAAACGACGCGACATCCGGGGAGCTTTCTTT. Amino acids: CASSPKRRDIRGAFF.

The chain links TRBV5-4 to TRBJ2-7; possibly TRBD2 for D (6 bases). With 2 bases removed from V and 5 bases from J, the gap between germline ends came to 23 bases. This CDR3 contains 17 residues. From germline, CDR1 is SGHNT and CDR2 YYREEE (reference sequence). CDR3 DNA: TGTGCCAGCAGCTTTCCGGCCCGGGCGGGGACGATCCACGAGCAGTACTTC. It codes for CASSFPARAGTIHEQYF. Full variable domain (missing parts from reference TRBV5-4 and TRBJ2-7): ETGVTQSPTHLIKTRGQQVTLRCSSQSGHNTVSWYQQALGQGPQFIFQYYREEENGRGNFPPRFSGLQFPNYSSELNVNALELDDSALYLCASSFPARAGTIHEQYFGPGTRLTVT.